The 3 T cell receptor beta chains below were found in one sample sequenced in a study of spatial heterogeneity in lung cancer. The sample's time point: sample taken at primary tumor resection. For these TCRs, the target antigens are not known. Each CDR3 protein is one row after TCRdb ran MiXCR on the 5' RACE reads. The repertoire has about 4,000 distinct CDR3 sequences, 9.4% of them found once; the top ten carry under 30%. Regarding the study as a whole: Expanded intratumoral alpha and beta TCR counts tracked tumor mutation counts.

Sample: lung tumor tissue, taken at surgery. Receptors were obtained from a male donor with early-stage non-small cell lung cancer.

In the case of this clonotype: This beta chain is off target for a library built for alpha chains, so its abundance means little. The gene calls are TRBV7-6 and TRBJ2-7, with D possibly TRBD2 on 6 matching bases. This CDR3 contains 16 residues. V lost 3 bases and J lost 3, with 18 bases in between. Germline V gene data show CDR1 as SGHVS and CDR2 as FNYEAQ. CDR3 amino acids: CASSFGAGGGLYEQYF. CDR3 sequence (DNA): TGTGCCAGCAGCTTTGGGGCCGGGGGAGGCCTCTACGAGCAGTACTTC.

This clonotype counts as medium-sized. This beta chain was picked up by a library intended for alpha chains and is off target, so its count carries little meaning. The V gene is TRBV7-2, the J gene TRBJ2-4; the D gene is possibly TRBD1 (6 bases). V lost 1 base and J lost 5, with 15 bases in between. The CDR3 contains 16 residues. Germline V CDR1 and CDR2: SGHTA, FQGNSA. The CDR3 sequence: CASSLGNYRVQNIQYF. In nucleotides, the CDR3 is TGTGCCAGCAGCTTAGGGAATTACAGGGTTCAAAACATTCAGTACTTC.

This clonotype was counted ten times or more. The library was prepared for alpha chains; this beta chain is a stray read, so its frequency means little. This chain links TRBV7-2 with TRBJ1-6; 8 nucleotides agree with TRBD1. The CDR3 has 15 amino acids. V lost 5 bases and J lost 9; bases outside the gene matches: 9. Germline CDR1 reads SGHTA; CDR2 reads FQGNSA. Here the CDR3 reads CASSIIGQGSSPLHF. DNA of the CDR3: TGTGCCAGCAGCATAATAGGACAGGGAAGTTCACCCCTCCACTTT.